Shown below are 3 T cell receptor beta chains from a single sample sequenced in a study of glioma-infiltrating T cells. TCR alpha and beta CDR3 regions were amplified from RNA using iRepertoire nested multiplex PCR. TCRdb reprocessed the multiplex PCR reads via MiXCR and lists one record per CDR3 protein. The sample lists 100,000 to 150,000 distinct CDR3 sequences; roughly 23% were seen once. Input material: glioma tissue, nonneoplastic brain tissue, or PBMCs (not recorded which). The receptors stem from a human donor with low-grade glioma or glioblastoma, undergoing nonglioma brain surgery, or in good health (not recorded which).

Many counts were recorded for this clonotype. This rearrangement joins TRBV20-1 to TRBJ2-3, with D perhaps matching TRBD1 or TRBD2 (5 bases each). V lost 0 bases and J lost 2, with 12 bases in between. Germline CDR1 DFQATT, CDR2 SNEGSKA (reference sequence). This CDR3 contains 15 residues. In nucleotides, the CDR3 is TGCAGTGCTAGAGATCCCCGGGACCTCACAGATACGCAGTATTTT. Translating it yields CSARDPRDLTDTQYF.

The sample holds a few counts of this clonotype. The rearrangement joins TRBV19 to TRBJ1-4; possibly TRBD1 for D (6 bases). The germline V and J ends were trimmed by 2 bases and 7 bases, with 17 bases remaining between them. CDR3 size: 16 residues. The germline CDR1 and CDR2 sequences are LNHDA and SQIVND (reference sequence). CDR3 residues: CASSIQATGGSEKLFF. The CDR3 DNA sequence: TGTGCCAGTAGTATACAAGCGACAGGAGGTTCTGAAAAACTGTTTTTT. Looking up the rest from reference TRBV19 and TRBJ1-4 gives the full variable domain: DGGITQSPKYLFRKEGQNVTLSCEQNLNHDAMYWYRQDPGQGLRLIYYSQIVNDFQKGDIAEGYSVSREKKESFPLTVTSAQKNPTAFYLCASSIQATGGSEKLFFGSGTQLSVL.

This clonotype showed up many times. J is TRBJ1-2 and V is TRBV19; TRBD1 matches 8 bases. Trimming cost V 5 bases and J 7 bases; bases outside gene matches: 6. This CDR3 region has 13 residues. Per germline, CDR1 LNHDA and CDR2 SQIVND (reference sequence). The DNA for the CDR3 is TGTGCCAGTAGTCAACAGGGGGTAGTTGGCTACACCTTC. Protein product: CASSQQGVVGYTF.